This T cell receptor (beta chain) was sequenced for a study of early T cells in non-severe SARS-CoV-2 infection (dated by TCRdb to the early 2020s). Turning to the overall study: Bulk RNA from unsorted whole blood was used for TCR sequencing, so alpha and beta chains could not be paired. Results the study describes overall, beyond this receptor: Matching against VDJdb was skewed toward anti-spike CD8 responses, likely underestimated virus-specific expansions, and missed private and CD4 specificities.

Libraries were built with 5' RACE. TCRdb lists the instrument as NextSeq 500. Unique molecular identifiers were attached to individual cDNA molecules in the TCR library protocol so that sequencing error and PCR bias could be corrected. Sequencing covered both TCR alpha and beta chains, and within each sample the abundances of alpha and beta sequences were tightly co-correlated. In the paper's pipeline: Decombinator V4 was used to annotate the V gene, J gene and CDR3 of the TCR sequences. TCRs were defined as expanded if a significant change between any two time points was detected under a Poisson model with p below 0.0001. TCR abundances were normalised to the total number of TCRs sequenced in each sample and reported as counts per million. MAIT TCRs were defined by TRAV1-2 paired with TRAJ12, TRAJ20 or TRAJ33, and iNKT TCRs by TRAV10 paired with TRAJ18. VDJdb, accessed on 1 November 2021, was searched for TCRs annotated for CMV, EBV and SARS-CoV-2, and TCRs annotated for more than one antigen were excluded. Using fastp at Q25 and MiXCR, TCRdb reprocessed the public reads and kept productive beta chains. All rows with the same CDR3 protein become a single entry with the most common DNA and genes. TCRdb, not the authors, supplied the V and J calls. This sample gives about 26,000 distinct CDR3 sequences in total; approximately 4.1% of them show up just once. 6.2% of the sample belongs to the ten largest clones.

A case-control design nested within a healthcare worker cohort in London, UK, was used, with weekly nasopharyngeal swab PCR tests and blood sampling performed. Healthcare workers were recruited between 23 and 31 March 2020, during the week of the UK lockdown, and were followed weekly for up to 16 weeks. From the cysteine up to the phenylalanine, the CDR3 has a length of 14 residues. The retained sequence is limited to the CDR3, 42 bases, with the frame set at the first base. According to the germline V gene, CDR1 reads SGDLS and CDR2 reads YYNGEE. Trimming removed 0 bases from V and 1 base from J, leaving 7 bases between the germline ends. In this sample, this clonotype turned up many times. The specificity of this receptor is unknown. No base quality values were provided; no much bigger clone lies one nucleotide off.

This sequence uses TRBV9 and TRBJ1-1; no D segment can be confidently identified. This TCR came from an adult who was a healthcare worker with PCR-confirmed SARS-CoV-2 infection or an uninfected control (not recorded which). Sequenced sample: whole blood. CDR3 protein: CASSVDMGNTEAFF. The bases are TGTGCCAGCAGCGTAGATATGGGGAACACTGAAGCTTTCTTT.